Listed here are 8 T cell receptor beta chains from one sample, sequenced in a study of cytomegalovirus exposure and HLA in healthy donors. 13 Jbeta primers and 60 Vbeta primers were used for the PCR. TCRdb's table, derived via immunoSEQ multiplex PCR, lists solely in-frame clones and lacks some. Among some 91,000 clones listed, roughly 86% were seen once. Sequences were obtained from PBMCs. The receptors derive from a young man in good health and CMV-seropositive.

The chain has TRBV4-2 and TRBJ1-6; D call uncertain. Germline values: CDR1 LGHNA, CDR2 YNFKEQ. Trimming stripped 0 bases from V and 3 bases from J, with 6 bases between. The CDR3 runs 15 residues. CDR3 residues: CASSQEGDYNSPLHF. As DNA, the CDR3 is TGTGCCAGCAGCCAAGAGGGAGACTATAATTCACCCCTCCACTTT.

The CDR3 spells CASRLIPGGNEQFF. CDR3 coding DNA: TGTGCCAGCAGACTGATACCTGGAGGGAATGAGCAGTTCTTC. V is TRBV6-5 and J is TRBJ2-1; possible D gene TRBD2, 6 bases. Trimming took off 6 bases at V and 7 bases at J, with 16 bases between the two ends. CDR1 and CDR2 from the germline V gene are MNHEY and SVGAGI. The CDR3 totals 14 residues.

The V gene is TRBV9, the J gene TRBJ2-2, with 8 positions matching TRBD2. The CDR3 is 15 amino acids. The ends lost 5 bases at V and 1 base at J; junction bases unmatched: 4. Germline CDR1 is SGDLS and CDR2 is YYNGEE. The CDR3: CASSVAGGNTGELFF. For the CDR3, the DNA is TGTGCCAGCAGTGTGGCGGGAGGGAACACCGGGGAGCTGTTTTTT.

This rearrangement joins TRBV7-9 to TRBJ2-1; 7 bases are a match to TRBD1. J was trimmed by 4 bases and V by 5 bases; bases with no gene match: 8. The CDR3 totals 15 residues. Looked up from germline, CDR1 is SEHNR and CDR2 is FQNEAQ (reference sequence). The CDR3 spells CASSPRQGKYNEQFF. CDR3 DNA: TGTGCCAGCAGCCCCAGACAGGGAAAATACAATGAGCAGTTCTTC.

V and J are TRBV28 and TRBJ1-1; the match to TRBD1 covers 8 bases. The germline V gene encodes CDR1 MDHEN and CDR2 SYDVKM. V lost 3 bases to trimming and J lost 5 bases; unmatched junction nucleotides: 17. The CDR3 extends over 18 amino acids. In DNA form, the CDR3 reads TGTGCCAGCAGTTTTCTATTAGGGACAGGCCCCCGTGGGACTGAAGCTTTCTTT. It translates to CASSFLLGTGPRGTEAFF.

The chain links TRBV4-1 to TRBJ2-1, with 9 bases aligning to TRBD2. The CDR3 has 16 amino acids. From germline, CDR1 is MGHRA and CDR2 YSYEKL. Trimming removed 3 bases from V and 6 bases from J; junction bases left unmatched: 9. The CDR3 region is CASSHQWGTSSNEQFF. CDR3 nucleotides: TGCGCCAGCAGCCATCAGTGGGGGACTAGCAGCAATGAGCAGTTCTTC.

This clone was observed once. J is TRBJ2-7 and V is TRBV6-1; tentatively, D is TRBD2 (7 bases). Germline V gives CDR1 MNHNS, CDR2 SASEGT. V dropped 4 bases and J dropped 4 bases, with 14 bases sitting between them. There are 14 residues in the CDR3. CDR3 residues: CASSGGGGYYEQYF. In DNA form, the CDR3 reads TGTGCCAGCAGTGGAGGGGGAGGGTATTACGAGCAGTACTTC.

The genes are TRBV6-5 and TRBJ1-2; tentatively, D is TRBD1 (6 bases). Trimming shortened V by 2 bases and J by 8 bases, and 12 bases separated the two germline ends. CDR1 is MNHEY, CDR2 SVGAGI, per germline. There are 13 residues in the CDR3. In DNA, the CDR3 is TGTGCCAGCAGTTACCTGGGGACATTAGGCTACACCTTC. Protein: CASSYLGTLGYTF.